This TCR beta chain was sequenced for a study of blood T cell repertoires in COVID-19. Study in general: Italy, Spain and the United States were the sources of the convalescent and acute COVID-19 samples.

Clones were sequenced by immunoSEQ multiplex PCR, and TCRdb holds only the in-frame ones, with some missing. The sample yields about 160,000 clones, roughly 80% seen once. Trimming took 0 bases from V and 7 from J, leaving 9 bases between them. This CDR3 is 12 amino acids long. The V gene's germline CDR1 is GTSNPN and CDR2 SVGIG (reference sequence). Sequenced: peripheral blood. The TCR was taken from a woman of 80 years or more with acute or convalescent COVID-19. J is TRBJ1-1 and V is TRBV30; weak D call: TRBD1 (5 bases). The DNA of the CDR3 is TGTGCCTGGAGTGTATGGAGGGGTGAAGCTTTCTTT. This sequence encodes CAWSVWRGEAFF. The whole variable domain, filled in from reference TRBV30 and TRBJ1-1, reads SQTIHQWPATLVQPVGSPLSLECTVEGTSNPNLYWYRQAAGRGLQLLFYSVGIGQISSEVPQNLSASRPQDRQFILSSKKLLLSDSGFYLCAWSVWRGEAFFGQGTRLTVV.